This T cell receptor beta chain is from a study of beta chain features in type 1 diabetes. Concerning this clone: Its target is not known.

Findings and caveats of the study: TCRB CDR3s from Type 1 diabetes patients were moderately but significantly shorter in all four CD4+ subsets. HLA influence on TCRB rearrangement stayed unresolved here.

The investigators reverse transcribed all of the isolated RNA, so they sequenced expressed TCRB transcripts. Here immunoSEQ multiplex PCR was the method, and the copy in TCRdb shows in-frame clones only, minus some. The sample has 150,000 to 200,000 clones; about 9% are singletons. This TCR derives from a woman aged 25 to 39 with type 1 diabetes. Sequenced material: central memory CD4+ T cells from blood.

The CDR3 is CASSPPDRAGGELFF. CDR3 DNA: TGTGCCAGCAGCCCCCCTGACAGGGCGGGCGGGGAGCTGTTTTTT. The chain joins TRBV11-2 to TRBJ2-2, with 7 nucleotides matching TRBD1. V trimming: 5 bases; J trimming: 7 bases; junction bases outside the gene matches: 10. The V gene's germline CDR1 is SGHAT and CDR2 FQNNGV. The CDR3 contains 15 residues. Full variable domain (missing parts from reference TRBV11-2 and TRBJ2-2): EAGVAQSPRYKIIEKRQSVAFWCNPISGHATLYWYQQILGQGPKLLIQFQNNGVVDDSQLPKDRFSAERLKGVDSTLKIQPAKLEDSAVYLCASSPPDRAGGELFFGEGSRLTVL.